These 9 T cell receptor beta chains share one sample of origin, sequenced in a study of blood T cells in healthy people across ages. A J-beta primer mix and a sample-barcoded 5' primer were used in a second PCR of roughly 7 to 12 cycles. TCRdb used MiXCR to reprocess the 5' RACE reads, holding one entry per CDR3 protein. The data hold 730,000 or so distinct CDR3 sequences, with 35% to 50% observed a single time. Sequenced: blood. Source of these receptors: a man older than 75 in good health.

The J gene is TRBJ2-1, the V gene TRBV7-8; D perhaps matches TRBD1 (6 bases). CDR3 length equals 13 residues. Per the germline V gene, CDR1 is SGHVS and CDR2 is FQNEAQ. Trimming removed 5 bases at V and 4 bases at J, with 9 bases between. In DNA form, the CDR3 reads TGTGCCAGCAGCACCGGACAGTACAATGAGCAGTTCTTC. The encoded protein is CASSTGQYNEQFF.

The chain carries TRBV6-2 or TRBV6-3 and TRBJ2-5; 7 nucleotides align to TRBD2. Germline trimming cut 2 bases from V and 11 bases from J; bases unmatched to any gene: 26. There are 19 residues in the CDR3. The germline V gene has CDR1 MNHEY and CDR2 SVGEGT. CDR3 sequence (DNA): TGTGCCAGCAGTTACGGAGTCGCACTCCGGGACTACCTATACAATGAGCAGTACTTC. It translates to CASSYGVALRDYLYNEQYF.

Turning to this clonotype: A single base separates this from a much larger clone, so it may be a read error. This chain links TRBV29-1 with TRBJ2-7; D unresolved. The CDR3 covers 14 residues. Germline assignment: CDR1 SQVTM and CDR2 ANQGSEA. The ends were cut back, 4 bases at V and 6 bases at J, with 19 bases in the middle. This CDR3 reads CSVVPEARTCEQYF. The CDR3 DNA sequence: TGCAGCGTTGTTCCAGAAGCTAGAACCTGCGAGCAGTACTTC.

The V gene is TRBV12-3 or TRBV12-4, the J gene TRBJ2-1; 7 nucleotides agree with TRBD2. The J call may not be correct, given that the DNA end is closer to TRBJ2-7. This CDR3 is 15 amino acids long. CDR3 loop: CASSSGLRTYNEQYF. The CDR3 DNA reads TGTGCCAGCAGTTCGGGACTAAGGACTTACAATGAGCAGTACTTC.

The chain uses TRBV7-2 and TRBJ2-7; maybe TRBD2 (5 bases). The J call could be wrong; TRBJ2-5 is a better fit for the DNA end. Germline CDR1 SGHTA, CDR2 FQGNSA. This CDR3 is 15 amino acids long. For the CDR3, the DNA is TGTGCCAGCAGCTTAATAGCGCAACTAAGAGAGACCCAGTACTTC. Translating gives CASSLIAQLRETQYF.

The chain is built from TRBV7-9 and TRBJ2-7; D gene uncertain. Germline values: CDR1 SEHNR, CDR2 FQNEAQ (reference sequence). V lost 3 bases, J lost 0 bases, and 9 bases lay in between. The CDR3 is 14 amino acids. Here the CDR3 reads CASSFWGISYEQYF. CDR3 DNA sequence: TGTGCCAGCAGCTTCTGGGGAATCTCCTACGAGCAGTACTTC.

The sample holds a few counts of this clonotype. The V and J genes are TRBV3-1 and TRBJ2-4; either TRBD1 or TRBD2 may fit D (5 bases each). The end of the DNA is better explained by TRBJ2-7, so the J call may be wrong. CDR1 is LGHDT, CDR2 YNNKEL, per germline (reference sequence). The CDR3 totals 12 residues. The CDR3 sequence is CASSRTRGEQYF. For the CDR3, the DNA is TGTGCCAGCAGCCGGACGAGGGGCGAGCAGTACTTC.

This clonotype was found a few times. The chain couples TRBV7-9 to TRBJ1-2; TRBD1 is a possible D gene (6 bases). This CDR3 comprises 15 residues. With 4 bases removed from V and 3 bases from J, the gap between germline ends came to 15 bases. Germline lookup yields CDR1 SEHNR and CDR2 FQNEAQ (reference sequence). DNA for the CDR3: TGTGCCAGCAGCTCCCCCCGTGCAGGGGACTATGGCTACACCTTC. This translates into CASSSPRAGDYGYTF. The full variable domain, with the rest looked up from reference TRBV7-9 and TRBJ1-2, is DTGVSQNPRHKITKRGQNVTFRCDPISEHNRLYWYRQTLGQGPEFLTYFQNEAQLEKSRLLSDRFSAERPKGSFSTLEIQRTEQGDSAMYLCASSSPRAGDYGYTFGSGTRLTVV.

Concerning this clonotype: A junction end diverges from the germline sequence, so it may reflect a read error. The chain has TRBV29-1 and TRBJ1-2; TRBD1 is a possible D gene (5 bases). The CDR3 is 10 amino acids. Germline CDR1 reads SQVTM; CDR2 reads ANQGSEA. The CDR3 region is CSVGDYGYSF. DNA of the CDR3: TGCAGCGTCGGGGACTATGGCTACAGCTTC.